These 5 T cell receptor beta chains came from one sample sequenced in a study of tumor-infiltrating lymphocytes in primary liver carcinoma. TCR beta cDNA was reverse-transcribed from 400 to 500 ng of total RNA. The reaction used a constant-region primer and ProtoScript II reverse transcriptase. TCR beta libraries came from three nested multiplex PCR rounds using slightly modified ARM-PCR. The study ran its first two PCR rounds for roughly 10 cycles each, using TRBV1-TRBV30 forward primers and a C-beta reverse primer. MiXCR, applied by TCRdb to the multiplex PCR reads, yields one record per CDR3 protein. The sample lists about 99,000 distinct CDR3 sequences; about three quarters were seen once. DNA and RNA were both co-extracted from approximately 20-30 mg of bulk tissue that had not been sorted. Material for sequencing was liver tumor tissue from sampling region 5. Subset described: tumor region T5, tumor centre. Receptors were obtained from a woman aged 60-70 years with primary liver carcinoma and hepatitis B virus infection.

DNA for the CDR3: TGTGCCAGCAGGGGAGGGGACATACAGCCCCAGTATTTT. Residues: CASRGGDIQPQYF. V usage is TRBV6-1 and J usage is TRBJ1-5; a possible D gene is TRBD2 (7 bases). The DNA matches TRBJ2-3 better at its end, which makes the J call doubtful. The germline CDR1 and CDR2 sequences are MNHNS and SASEGT. This CDR3 contains 13 residues.

In regard to this clonotype: With a much larger clone just one base away, this may be a read error. The chain employs TRBV2 and TRBJ1-5; possibly TRBD1 for D (5 bases). Germline loops: CDR1 SNHLY, CDR2 FYNNEI. The CDR3 sequence is 14 residues long. The CDR3 sequence is CASSKARGGQPQHF. The DNA for the CDR3 is TGTGCCAGCAGTAAAGCGCGGGGGGGACAGCCCCAGCATTTT. Full variable domain (outside the CDR3, taken from reference TRBV2 and TRBJ1-5): EPEVTQTPSHQVTQMGQEVILRCVPISNHLYFYWYRQILGQKVEFLVSFYNNEISEKSEIFDDQFSVERPDGSNFTLKIRSTKLEDSAMYFCASSKARGGQPQHFGDGTRLSIL.

For this clonotype: This may be a read error: a much more frequent sequence differs by one nucleotide. The rearrangement uses TRBV28 and TRBJ2-3; D remains ambiguous. This CDR3 has 16 residues. The germline CDR1 and CDR2 sequences are MDHEN and SYDVKM. V was clipped by 5 bases and J by 1 base, with 16 bases between them. The CDR3 DNA follows: TGTGCCAGCAGTGCCCCCCGCGGAGTGGGCACAGATACGCAGTATTTT. Translated: CASSAPRGVGTDTQYF.

This clonotype was picked up many times. Compared with germline, one end of the junction differs, possibly owing to a read error. The chain couples TRBV5-1 to TRBJ2-1; 10 positions match TRBD2. CDR1 and CDR2 (germline): SGHRS, YFSETQ. This CDR3 has 13 amino acids. CDR3 sequence (DNA): TGCGCCACCAGCGAGCGGGAGGGCGATGAGCAGTTCTTC. It specifies CATSEREGDEQFF.

Here the CDR3 reads CAICWGPEQFF. The CDR3, as DNA: TGTGCCATCTGCTGGGGACCAGAGCAGTTCTTC. This sequence joins TRBV7-9 and TRBJ2-1, with D perhaps assigned TRBD1 or TRBD2 (5 bases each). The germline V and J ends were trimmed by 10 bases and 10 bases, with 14 bases remaining between them. CDR3 length: 11 amino acids. The germline V gene has CDR1 SEHNR and CDR2 FQNEAQ (reference sequence).